This T cell receptor (beta chain) was found in a study of cytotoxic CD8 clonotypes in ibrutinib-treated CLL. Study-wide results and caveats: The study found public clonotypes uncommon, contracting or stable on treatment.

In regard to this clone: The antigen is not known.

TCRdb's table, derived via immunoSEQ multiplex PCR, lists solely in-frame clones and lacks some. The sample consists of about 72,000 clones, around two thirds of them appearing once. The germline CDR1 and CDR2 sequences are MNHEY and SVGAGI. The V segment lost 5 bases and the J segment 3 bases; nucleotides outside the gene matches: 6. This CDR3 is 14 amino acids long. This chain links TRBV6-5 with TRBJ2-7; TRBD1 matches at 8 bases. The receptor was isolated from a human donor with chronic lymphocytic leukemia. The source was PBMCs, collected after 12 months of ibrutinib treatment. CDR3 DNA sequence: TGTGCCAGCAGTAAACAGGGGGATAACTACGAGCAGTACTTC. Its protein product is CASSKQGDNYEQYF.